This is a list of T cell receptor beta chains from one sample in a study of blood T cell repertoires in COVID-19. Measured with immunoSEQ multiplex PCR; TCRdb has only the in-frame clones, and not every one. The table records about 71,000 clones, around 84% of them present only once. The specimen sequenced was peripheral blood. These receptors were collected from a middle-aged man with active COVID-19. Both conserved end residues are part of each CDR3. The D gene is left open where the match is weak. Size tells how often a clone was seen (once, few, many) or the class of an expanded clone, and some rows leave it out.

v_gene	abundance	d_gene	j_gene	len	CDR3nt	CDR3aa
TRBV19	few	.	TRBJ1-5	14	TGTGCCAGTAGTATTATGCAGGGCAATCAGCCCCAGCATTTT	CASSIMQGNQPQHF
TRBV6-4	.	.	TRBJ2-1	14	TGTGCCAGCAGTGATGGCGGACTGTACAATGAGCAGTTCTTC	CASSDGGLYNEQFF
TRBV11-3	.	TRBD2	TRBJ2-1	16	TGTGCCAGCAGCTTAGGCGGGACTAGCGCCTACAATGAGCAGTTCTTC	CASSLGGTSAYNEQFF
TRBV7-2	.	.	TRBJ1-5	16	TGTGCCAGCAGCAGAACGGGGGGAATAAGCAATCAGCCCCAGCATTTT	CASSRTGGISNQPQHF
TRBV5-4	few	TRBD2	TRBJ2-2	14	TGTGCCAGCAGCTCCACAACTAGCGCCGGGGAGCTGTTTTTT	CASSSTTSAGELFF
TRBV10-1	.	.	TRBJ2-3	16	TGCGCCAGCAGTGAGTCGATGTTAGGAGGTCCAGATACGCAGTATTTT	CASSESMLGGPDTQYF
TRBV30	.	.	TRBJ1-2	13	TGTGCCTGGGCACAGGGAGGGCGATATGGCTACACCTTC	CAWAQGGRYGYTF
TRBV7-9	.	TRBD1	TRBJ1-4	17	TGTGCCAGCAGCTCACCCTTGACAGGGCCGCTTAATGAAAAACTGTTTTTT	CASSSPLTGPLNEKLFF
TRBV9	.	.	TRBJ2-1	18	TGTGCCAGCAGCGTAGAACCCGGGGATCTTGCCTCCTACAATGAGCAGTTCTTC	CASSVEPGDLASYNEQFF
TRBV3-1/TRBV3-2	.	.	TRBJ1-5	18	TGTGCCAGCAGCCAACCAGCAATGGGGGGGCTTAGCAATCAGCCCCAGCATTTT	CASSQPAMGGLSNQPQHF
TRBV7-2	.	.	TRBJ2-5	15	TGTGCCAGCAGCTCGTCCGGGACTGTTCGAGCTACCCAGTACTTC	CASSSSGTVRATQYF
TRBV5-1	.	TRBD1	TRBJ2-7	14	TGCGCCAGCAGCGAACAGGGGGCCTCCTACGAGCAGTACTTC	CASSEQGASYEQYF
TRBV12-3/TRBV12-4	.	.	TRBJ2-7	13	TGTGCCAGCAGTTTAGGACAGATTCTCGAGCAGTACTTC	CASSLGQILEQYF